This record looks at one T cell receptor beta chain sequence and its context. Its matching antigen is unknown. The V gene's germline CDR1 is DFQATT and CDR2 SNEGSKA (reference sequence). V was clipped by 3 bases and J by 17 bases; unmatched bases: 12. The CDR3 loop spans 13 amino acids. These data are taken from a study of T cells in Graves' hyperthyroidism and ophthalmopathy. Study-wide background: Blood was drawn when the patient was first diagnosed and still untreated. General study results and limits: Before onset, ophthalmopathy was predicted by the model a median roughly 6.4 months earlier.

Exclusion of patients followed from uncontrolled infection, other autoimmune disease, pregnancy or lactation. RNA transcripts served as the template for amplifying TCR beta CDR3 regions. The HTBI primer set drove a first-round RT-PCR of the TCR CDR3. Each CDR3 protein is one row after TCRdb ran MiXCR on the multiplex PCR reads. The sample lists a few hundred thousand distinct CDR3 sequences, 14% to 15% occurring once. The TCR originated in a woman aged 40 to 50 with Graves' hyperthyroidism that later progressed to Graves' ophthalmopathy. This chain joins TRBV20-1 and TRBJ2-2; 10 bases agree with TRBD2. The sequencing input was blood. Here the CDR3 reads CSARPSGGVLGFF. CDR3 in DNA: TGCAGTGCTAGGCCCAGCGGGGGGGTCCTGGGTTTTTTT.